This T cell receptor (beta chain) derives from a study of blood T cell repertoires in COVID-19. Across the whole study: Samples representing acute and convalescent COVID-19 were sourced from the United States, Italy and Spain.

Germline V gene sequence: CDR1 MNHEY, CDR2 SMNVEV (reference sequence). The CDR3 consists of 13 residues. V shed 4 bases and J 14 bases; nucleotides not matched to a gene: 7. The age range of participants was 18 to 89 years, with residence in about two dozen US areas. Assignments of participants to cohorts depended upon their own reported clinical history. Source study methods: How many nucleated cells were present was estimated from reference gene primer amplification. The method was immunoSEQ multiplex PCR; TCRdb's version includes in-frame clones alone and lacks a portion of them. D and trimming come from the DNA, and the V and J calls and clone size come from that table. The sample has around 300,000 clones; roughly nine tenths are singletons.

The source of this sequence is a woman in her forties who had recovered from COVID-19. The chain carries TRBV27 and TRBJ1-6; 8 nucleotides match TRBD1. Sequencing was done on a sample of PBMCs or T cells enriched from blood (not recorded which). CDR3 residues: CASSSNGQGALHF. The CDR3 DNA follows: TGTGCCAGCAGTTCCAACGGACAGGGAGCCCTCCACTTT.